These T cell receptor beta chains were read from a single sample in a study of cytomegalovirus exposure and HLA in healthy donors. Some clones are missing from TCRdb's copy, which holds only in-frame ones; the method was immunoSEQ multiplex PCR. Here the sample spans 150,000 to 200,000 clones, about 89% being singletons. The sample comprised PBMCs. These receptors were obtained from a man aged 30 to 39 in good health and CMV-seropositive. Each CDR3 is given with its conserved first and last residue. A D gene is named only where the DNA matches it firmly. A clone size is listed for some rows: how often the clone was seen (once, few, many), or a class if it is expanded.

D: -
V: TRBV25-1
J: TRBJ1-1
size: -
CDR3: CASKGGPNTEAFF
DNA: TGTGCCAGCAAAGGAGGCCCAAACACTGAAGCTTTCTTT

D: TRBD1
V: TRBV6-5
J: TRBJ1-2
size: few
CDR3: CASSYSDRDGYTF
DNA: TGTGCCAGCAGTTACTCGGACAGGGATGGCTACACCTTC

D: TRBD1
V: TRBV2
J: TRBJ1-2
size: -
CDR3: CASRLDRGGYGYTF
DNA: TGTGCCAGCAGATTGGACAGGGGTGGTTATGGCTACACCTTC

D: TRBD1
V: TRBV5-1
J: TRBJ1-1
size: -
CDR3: CASTGQDRTEAFF
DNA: TGCGCCAGCACCGGACAGGATCGAACTGAAGCTTTCTTT

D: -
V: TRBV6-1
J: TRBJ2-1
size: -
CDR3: CASSDSTSYNEQFF
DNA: TGTGCCAGCAGTGATTCGACCTCCTACAATGAGCAGTTCTTC

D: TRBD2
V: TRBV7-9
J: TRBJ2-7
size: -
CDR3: CASSPLHGRTYEQYF
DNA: TGTGCCAGCAGCCCACTCCACGGGAGGACCTACGAGCAGTACTTC

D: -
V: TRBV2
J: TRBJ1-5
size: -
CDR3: CASSAGGQPQHF
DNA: TGTGCCAGCAGTGCCGGGGGGCAGCCCCAGCATTTT

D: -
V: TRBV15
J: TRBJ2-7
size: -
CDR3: CATSRDRAVGYEQYF
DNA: TGTGCCACCAGCAGAGATCGGGCAGTAGGGTACGAGCAGTACTTC

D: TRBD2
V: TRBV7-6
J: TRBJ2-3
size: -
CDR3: CASSLVLAGGSTDTQYF
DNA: TGTGCCAGCAGCTTAGTCCTAGCGGGGGGATCCACAGATACGCAGTATTTT

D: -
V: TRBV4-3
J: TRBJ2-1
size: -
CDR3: CASSPTRGQEQFF
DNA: TGCGCCAGCAGCCCGACGCGGGGTCAGGAGCAGTTCTTC

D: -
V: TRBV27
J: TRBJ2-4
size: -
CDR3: CASSSQDNKNIQYF
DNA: TGTGCCAGCAGTTCTCAGGACAACAAAAACATTCAGTACTTC

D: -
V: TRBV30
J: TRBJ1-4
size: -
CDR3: CAWSVPGTTNEKLFF
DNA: TGTGCCTGGAGTGTACCTGGGACAACTAATGAAAAACTGTTTTTT

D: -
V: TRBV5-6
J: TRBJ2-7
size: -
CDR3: CASSRTERYEQYF
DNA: TGTGCCAGCAGCCGGACAGAACGGTACGAGCAGTACTTC

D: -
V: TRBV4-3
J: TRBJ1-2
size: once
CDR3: CASSQGGADYGYTF
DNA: TGCGCCAGCAGCCAGGGGGGGGCTGACTATGGCTACACCTTC

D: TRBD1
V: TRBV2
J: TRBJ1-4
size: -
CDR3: CASRAAGQGGKLFF
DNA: TGTGCCAGCAGGGCAGCGGGACAGGGAGGGAAACTGTTTTTT

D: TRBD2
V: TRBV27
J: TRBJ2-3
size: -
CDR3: CASTLGAGRSDTQYF
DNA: TGTGCCAGCACCCTAGGAGCGGGGAGGTCGGATACGCAGTATTTT

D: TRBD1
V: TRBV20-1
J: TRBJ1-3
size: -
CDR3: CSAGAGTAIYF
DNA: TGCAGTGCCGGGGCTGGGACAGCAATTTATTTT

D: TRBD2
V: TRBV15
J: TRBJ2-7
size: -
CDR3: CATSSSQAGVREQYF
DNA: TGTGCCACCAGCAGTTCTCAAGCGGGAGTGAGGGAGCAGTACTTC

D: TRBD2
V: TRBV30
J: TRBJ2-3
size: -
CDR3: CAWSVSGGASDTQYF
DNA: TGTGCCTGGAGTGTGAGCGGGGGGGCATCAGATACGCAGTATTTT

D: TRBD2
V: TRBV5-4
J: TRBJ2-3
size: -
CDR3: CASSLFGGGPGTQYF
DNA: TGTGCCAGCAGCTTATTCGGGGGAGGGCCGGGTACGCAGTATTTT

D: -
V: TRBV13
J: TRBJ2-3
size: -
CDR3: CASSLGLTDTQYF
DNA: TGTGCCAGCAGCTTAGGACTCACAGATACGCAGTATTTT

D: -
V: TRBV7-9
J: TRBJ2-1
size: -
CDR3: CASTELNEQFF
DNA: TGTGCCAGCACTGAGCTTAATGAGCAGTTCTTC

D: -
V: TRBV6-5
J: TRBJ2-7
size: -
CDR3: CASSYPGGISNEQYF
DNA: TGTGCCAGCAGTTACCCCGGCGGGATTTCCAACGAGCAGTACTTC

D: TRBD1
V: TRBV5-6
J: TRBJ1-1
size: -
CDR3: CASSLAGTGIMNTEAFF
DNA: TGTGCCAGCAGCTTGGCCGGGACAGGGATAATGAACACTGAAGCTTTCTTT

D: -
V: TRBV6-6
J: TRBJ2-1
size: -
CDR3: CASSYAVGGNEQFF
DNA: TGTGCCAGCAGTTACGCGGTGGGAGGCAATGAGCAGTTCTTC